Listed here are 9 T cell receptor beta chains from one sample, sequenced in a study of blood T cell repertoires in COVID-19. Method: immunoSEQ multiplex PCR; TCRdb's copy keeps in-frame clones and lacks some. The sample has around 200,000 clones; about 86% are singletons. The specimen sequenced was PBMCs or T cells enriched from blood (not recorded which). Every receptor here comes from a woman in her twenties or thirties who had been exposed to COVID-19.

The J gene is TRBJ2-3, the V gene TRBV10-3; 7 bases align to TRBD1. Germline assignment: CDR1 ENHRY and CDR2 SYGVKD. The junction had 14 bases not matched to a gene; V was cut back by 5 bases and J by 3 bases. This CDR3 has 17 amino acids. CDR3 region: CAISQPSGTVPTDTQYF. For the CDR3, the DNA is TGTGCCATCAGTCAACCTTCTGGGACAGTACCAACAGATACGCAGTATTTT.

The chain uses TRBV6-5 and TRBJ2-5, with TRBD1 as a possible D gene (5 bases). Trimming took 5 bases from V and 6 from J, leaving 13 bases between them. CDR3 length equals 13 residues. From germline, CDR1 is MNHEY and CDR2 SVGAGI. The CDR3 here is CASSPGQVKTQYF. DNA for the CDR3: TGTGCCAGCAGTCCCGGACAAGTCAAGACCCAGTACTTC.

This clone has only a few counts. The chain couples TRBV2 to TRBJ2-3, with a tentative D call TRBD1 (5 bases). The germline gives CDR1 SNHLY, CDR2 FYNNEI. The V end was cut by 3 bases, the J end by 0 bases, with 16 bases between. The CDR3 sequence is 17 residues long. CDR3 bases: TGTGCCAGCAGTGAGTTTCAGGGCAGGAAAAGCACAGATACGCAGTATTTT. Amino acids: CASSEFQGRKSTDTQYF.

The gene calls are TRBV14 and TRBJ2-2; D is perhaps TRBD2 (6 bases). The CDR3 is 13 amino acids. V was shortened by 0 bases and J by 7 bases, with 6 bases between the two germline ends. CDR1 is SGHDN and CDR2 is FVKESK in the germline V gene. This CDR3 is CASSQDGSGELFF. For the CDR3, the DNA is TGTGCCAGCAGCCAAGACGGGAGCGGGGAGCTGTTTTTT.

This chain uses TRBV9 with TRBJ2-3; D may be TRBD2 (7 bases). Germline V gene sequence: CDR1 SGDLS, CDR2 YYNGEE. The CDR3 runs 16 residues. The V end lost 2 bases, the J end lost 2 bases, and 15 bases lay between the germline ends. The CDR3 nucleotides read TGTGCCAGCAGCGTCTCGGACGGGGGGCACACAGATACGCAGTATTTT. Amino acid sequence: CASSVSDGGHTDTQYF.

V gene TRBV5-4 combines with J gene TRBJ2-1, with TRBD1 as a possible D gene (5 bases). Germline assignment: CDR1 SGHNT and CDR2 YYREEE (reference sequence). Trimming cost V 0 bases and J 12 bases, with 13 bases left between them. CDR3 length: 13 residues. Here the CDR3 DNA reads TGTGCCAGCAGCTTGGCTCCGACAGAATGGCAGTTCTTC. Translation gives CASSLAPTEWQFF.

The chain joins TRBV7-6 to TRBJ1-1, with 9 bases fitting TRBD1. This CDR3 is built from 13 residues. The V segment lost 2 bases and the J segment 11 bases; nucleotides outside the gene matches: 6. Per germline, CDR1 SGHVS and CDR2 FNYEAQ. This CDR3 is CASSLSGQGWAFF. The CDR3 DNA reads as TGTGCCAGCAGCTTATCGGGACAGGGATGGGCTTTCTTT.

This chain links TRBV20-1 with TRBJ1-1; D remains ambiguous. The ends were cut back, 6 bases at V and 1 base at J, with 3 bases in the middle. Germline CDR1 and CDR2: DFQATT and SNEGSKA (reference sequence). The CDR3 spans 10 residues. The CDR3 reads CSAGNTEAFF. For the CDR3, the DNA is TGCAGTGCCGGGAACACTGAAGCTTTCTTT.

This sequence joins TRBV11-2 and TRBJ2-7, with D possibly being TRBD2 (6 bases). V was pared by 4 bases and J by 0 bases, with 13 bases between. The CDR3 contains 15 residues. CDR1 is SGHAT, CDR2 FQNNGV, per germline. The CDR3 sequence is CASSYVLASSYEQYF. The CDR3 DNA is TGTGCCAGCAGCTACGTCCTAGCGTCCTCCTACGAGCAGTACTTC.